This TCR beta chain was profiled in a study of blood T cells in healthy people across ages. The sample holds many counts of this clonotype. Combining a sample-barcoded 5' primer with a J-beta primer mix, a second PCR ran for roughly 7 to 11 cycles. TCRdb used MiXCR to reprocess the 5' RACE reads, holding one entry per CDR3 protein. This sample carries roughly 1 million distinct CDR3 sequences, about 23% of them seen once, and the ten largest clones take about 0.8%. V dropped 6 bases and J dropped 3 bases, with 9 bases sitting between them. Germline V gene data show CDR1 as LGHDT and CDR2 as YNNKEL (reference sequence). The CDR3 runs to 12 residues. This same sample was also part of a study on T cells of mothers and their children.

The J gene is TRBJ2-7, the V gene TRBV3-1; D is uncertain. This TCR came from a girl aged 2 to 10 in good health. Sequencing used blood. The chain's CDR3 is CASSQAGYEQYF. The DNA for the CDR3 is TGTGCCAGCAGTCAGGCCGGCTACGAGCAGTACTTC.